This passage covers 24 T cell receptor beta chains from one sample sequenced in a study of blood T cell repertoires in COVID-19. Profiling relied on immunoSEQ multiplex PCR, and the TCRdb table lists in-frame clones only, not all of them. The sample gives some 150,000 clones, roughly four fifths of which show up once; approximately 3.9% is in the top ten. Sequencing used peripheral blood. These receptors came from a woman in her fifties or sixties with acute or convalescent COVID-19.

This rearrangement joins TRBV12-5 to TRBJ2-3, with 7 positions matching TRBD2. Germline V CDR1 and CDR2: LGHNT, FRNRAP. J gave up 8 bases and V 6 bases, and 17 bases lay outside the gene matches. The CDR3 is made up of 16 amino acids. The CDR3 bases are TGTGCTAGTGGACCTCCGGGGAGCGGGACCCATGTTACGCAGTATTTT. It yields the protein CASGPPGSGTHVTQYF.

V and J are TRBV14 and TRBJ2-7, with a weak D call TRBD1 (5 bases). CDR3 length: 13 amino acids. Germline V gene sequence: CDR1 SGHDN, CDR2 FVKESK. V dropped 1 base and J dropped 7 bases, with 11 bases sitting between them. CDR3 region: CASSQAVRGEQYF. CDR3 nucleotides: TGTGCCAGCAGCCAAGCCGTAAGGGGAGAGCAGTACTTC. Looking up the rest from reference TRBV14 and TRBJ2-7 gives the full variable domain: EAGVTQFPSHSVIEKGQTVTLRCDPISGHDNLYWYRRVMGKEIKFLLHFVKESKQDESGMPNNRFLAERTGGTYSTLKVQPAELEDSGVYFCASSQAVRGEQYFGPGTRLTVT.

DNA for the CDR3: TGTGCCAGCAAGGAGGCGGGGGGCACCTATGGCTACACCTTC. Residues: CASKEAGGTYGYTF. The V call is TRBV28, the J call TRBJ1-2; maybe TRBD1 (6 bases). The germline gives CDR1 MDHEN, CDR2 SYDVKM. The length of the CDR3 is 14 residues. Trimming removed 7 bases at V and 4 bases at J, with 16 bases between.

The chain joins TRBV11-2 to TRBJ2-1, with D possibly TRBD2 on 6 matching bases. Germline V CDR1 and CDR2: SGHAT, FQNNGV. This CDR3 contains 17 residues. Trimming took off 5 bases at V and 7 bases at J, with 24 bases between the two ends. CDR3 amino acids: CASSLSISAGSRNEQFF. Here the CDR3 DNA reads TGTGCCAGCAGCCTATCCATATCCGCCGGGAGTAGAAATGAGCAGTTCTTC.

This clone appeared a single time. V usage is TRBV6-5 and J usage is TRBJ2-2, with unresolved D. This CDR3 comprises 14 residues. CDR1 is MNHEY and CDR2 is SVGAGI in the germline V gene. V was clipped by 7 bases and J by 2 bases, with 11 bases between them. CDR3 residues: CASTHTQNTGELFF. CDR3 in DNA: TGTGCCAGCACCCACACCCAAAACACCGGGGAGCTGTTTTTT.

The rearrangement joins TRBV18 to TRBJ1-2, with 7 bases lining up with TRBD1. CDR1 KGHSH and CDR2 LQKENI come from the germline V gene. CDR3 length: 15 residues. V shed 0 bases, J shed 8 bases, and the junction held 9 bases outside the gene matches. The CDR3 here is CASSPPTWRGQGYTF. In nucleotides, the CDR3 is TGTGCCAGCTCACCACCGACCTGGAGGGGGCAAGGCTACACCTTC.

This chain links TRBV10-3 with TRBJ2-3, with a tentative D call TRBD1 (7 bases). The CDR3 spans 16 residues. The V gene lost 3 bases and the J gene lost 2 bases, with 15 bases spanning the gap. Looked up from germline, CDR1 is ENHRY and CDR2 is SYGVKD. The DNA of the CDR3 is TGTGCCATCAGTGACCCTTCAGGGGGGCACACAGATACGCAGTATTTT. This codes for CAISDPSGGHTDTQYF.

The V gene is TRBV28, the J gene TRBJ2-3; tentatively, D is TRBD2 (6 bases). V was trimmed by 4 bases and J by 6 bases, leaving 29 bases between them. Germline V CDR1 and CDR2: MDHEN, SYDVKM. The CDR3 sequence is 19 residues long. The DNA of the CDR3 is TGTGCCAGCAGTTCGTCAGGCTCTGGGGCGGGTGGGCTAGCGGATACGCAGTATTTT. Translated, it gives CASSSSGSGAGGLADTQYF.

The table lists this clone with a few counts. The chain joins TRBV6-5 to TRBJ1-5; TRBD1 might be the D (5 bases). This CDR3 region has 15 residues. The germline V and J ends were trimmed by 0 bases and 3 bases, with 9 bases remaining between them. Germline-derived CDR1 and CDR2 are MNHEY and SVGAGI. The CDR3 is CASSYSGGDNQPQHF. The DNA for the CDR3 is TGTGCCAGCAGTTACTCTGGAGGGGACAATCAGCCCCAGCATTTT.

This clone came up a few times. This chain connects TRBV28 to TRBJ2-7, with a possible D match to TRBD1 (5 bases). V dropped 6 bases and J dropped 6 bases, with 12 bases sitting between them. The CDR3 loop spans 12 amino acids. CDR1 MDHEN and CDR2 SYDVKM come from the germline V gene. The CDR3 sequence is CASSARAREQYF. The CDR3 DNA reads TGTGCCAGCAGCGCCAGGGCCCGCGAGCAGTACTTC.

This clone has a single count. V and J are TRBV28 and TRBJ1-3; 9 bases map to TRBD1. Germline lookup yields CDR1 MDHEN and CDR2 SYDVKM. The CDR3 length is 16 residues. V lost 5 bases to trimming and J lost 3 bases; unmatched junction nucleotides: 8. CDR3 nucleotide sequence: TGTGCCAGCAGTCCCCTGGGACAGGGAGATGGAAACACCATATATTTT. It codes for CASSPLGQGDGNTIYF.

V and J are TRBV3-1 (or the pseudogene TRBV3-2) and TRBJ1-1; no reliable D call. Germline lookup yields CDR1 LGHDT and CDR2 YNNKEL (reference sequence). The CDR3 spans 16 residues. Trimming stripped 4 bases from V and 6 bases from J, with 21 bases between. The CDR3: CASSPPYPGPFAEAFF. In DNA, the CDR3 is TGTGCCAGCAGCCCTCCTTACCCTGGGCCGTTCGCTGAAGCTTTCTTT.

This CDR3 reads CATETGFSYEQYF. CDR3 coding DNA: TGTGCCACCGAGACGGGGTTTTCCTACGAGCAGTACTTC. The rearrangement links TRBV7-9 to TRBJ2-7, with a tentative D call TRBD2 (5 bases). The CDR3 has 13 amino acids. Germline CDR1 is SEHNR and CDR2 is FQNEAQ (reference sequence). The V end lost 10 bases, the J end lost 1 base, and 14 bases lay between the germline ends.

The rearrangement joins TRBV2 to TRBJ2-7, with 7 nucleotides matching TRBD2. The CDR3 covers 13 residues. Per germline, CDR1 SNHLY and CDR2 FYNNEI. Trimming cost V 8 bases and J 0 bases; bases outside gene matches: 4. CDR3 region: CASYERDSYEQYF. The CDR3 region has the DNA TGTGCCAGCTACGAGCGGGACTCCTACGAGCAGTACTTC.

This clone came up once. The identical CDR3 is also encoded by other nucleotide sequences in the sample. This chain connects TRBV7-9 to TRBJ2-3; the D gene is possibly TRBD2 (5 bases). The CDR3 runs 12 residues. The germline gives CDR1 SEHNR, CDR2 FQNEAQ (reference sequence). Trimming removed 5 bases at V and 5 bases at J, with 8 bases between. The CDR3 DNA follows: TGTGCCAGCAGCCCGGCGGGAGATACGCAGTATTTT. Its protein product is CASSPAGDTQYF.

This sequence joins TRBV7-2 and TRBJ1-2; D possibly corresponds to TRBD1 (5 bases). This CDR3 is 12 amino acids long. Germline V gives CDR1 SGHTA, CDR2 FQGNSA. V lost 8 bases and J lost 2, with 9 bases in between. The CDR3 DNA reads TGTGCCAGCCGGGGGGGAAACTATGGCTACACCTTC. Translating it yields CASRGGNYGYTF. Together with reference TRBV7-2 and TRBJ1-2, the CDR3 gives the full variable domain: GAGVSQSPSNKVTEKGKDVELRCDPISGHTALYWYRQSLGQGLEFLIYFQGNSAPDKSGLPSDRFSAERTGGSVSTLTIQRTQQEDSAVYLCASRGGNYGYTFGSGTRLTVV.

The CDR3 sequence: CASSLDREQFF. CDR3 sequence (DNA): TGCGCCAGCAGCTTGGACAGGGAGCAGTTCTTC. V gene TRBV5-1 combines with J gene TRBJ2-1; D might be TRBD1 (5 bases). From germline, CDR1 is SGHRS and CDR2 YFSETQ. The CDR3 is 11 amino acids. Deletions cut 0 bases from V and 10 bases from J, with 5 bases between.

The rearrangement joins TRBV7-2 to TRBJ2-7; D is perhaps TRBD1 (6 bases). The length of the CDR3 is 15 residues. Germline V gives CDR1 SGHTA, CDR2 FQGNSA. With 2 bases removed from V and 3 bases from J, the gap between germline ends came to 14 bases. The DNA for the CDR3 is TGTGCCAGCAGCTTAAAACAGGGTACGGTCTACGAGCAGTACTTC. As protein: CASSLKQGTVYEQYF.

The chain recombines TRBV7-3 with TRBJ2-1, with 11 nucleotides matching TRBD2. The V gene's germline CDR1 is SGHTA and CDR2 FQGTGA. This CDR3 is built from 15 residues. J gave up 7 bases and V 5 bases, and 7 bases lay outside the gene matches. The CDR3 DNA reads TGTGCCAGCAGCCGACTAGCGGGAAGGGGGAATGAGCAGTTCTTC. Translated, it gives CASSRLAGRGNEQFF.

The chain has TRBV24-1 and TRBJ2-1; D gene ambiguous. CDR3 size: 12 residues. The germline V gene has CDR1 KGHDR and CDR2 SFDVKD. Trimming took 5 bases from V and 5 from J, leaving 6 bases between them. DNA of the CDR3: TGTGCCACCAGTGTCGTTGACAATGAGCAGTTCTTC. Protein: CATSVVDNEQFF.

The chain combines TRBV12-3 or TRBV12-4 with TRBJ1-3; no clear D gene. The CDR3 is 13 amino acids. V shed 4 bases and J shed 5 bases, with 9 bases lying between them. The CDR3 sequence: CASSSGMRNTIYF. The CDR3 nucleotides read TGTGCCAGCAGTTCCGGGATGCGAAACACCATATATTTT.

This clone was detected only a few times. The rearrangement links TRBV30 to TRBJ1-6; D possibly corresponds to TRBD1 (5 bases). The germline V gene has CDR1 GTSNPN and CDR2 SVGIG (reference sequence). Trimming left V 0 bases short and J 10 bases short, with 13 bases between. This CDR3 has 14 amino acids. In DNA, the CDR3 is TGTGCCTGGAGTGTTGGGACTGGAACATCACCCCTCCACTTT. It yields the protein CAWSVGTGTSPLHF.

The chain recombines TRBV9 with TRBJ2-7; TRBD2 agrees at 11 bases. Trimming at V came to 4 bases and at J to 6 bases, leaving 6 bases not matched to a gene. Germline CDR1 SGDLS, CDR2 YYNGEE. CDR3 length: 14 amino acids. The CDR3 here is CASSIAGGLGEQYF. In DNA form, the CDR3 reads TGTGCCAGCAGCATAGCGGGAGGGCTCGGCGAGCAGTACTTC.

This clone has just a few counts. The chain is built from TRBV27 and TRBJ1-2, with D perhaps matching TRBD1 (6 bases). The CDR3 contains 15 residues. Germline V gene sequence: CDR1 MNHEY, CDR2 SMNVEV (reference sequence). V shed 6 bases and J shed 4 bases, with 18 bases lying between them. The CDR3 spells CASRETPTGGYGYTF. CDR3 bases: TGTGCCAGCAGAGAAACCCCGACAGGCGGCTATGGCTACACCTTC.